These 5 T cell receptor beta chains originate from one sample sequenced in a study of T cell responses to AZD1222 COVID-19 vaccine. The assay was immunoSEQ multiplex PCR, and TCRdb's table has in-frame clones only and misses some. The profile shows around 190,000 clones, approximately 92% of them singletons. The source material was peripheral blood, sampled on day 0 of AZD1222 vaccination. All receptors derive from an adult in good health.

The chain employs TRBV28 and TRBJ1-2, with 9 bases that match TRBD1. The CDR3 contains 15 residues. The V gene's germline CDR1 is MDHEN and CDR2 SYDVKM. V lost 4 bases, J lost 3 bases, and 6 bases stayed unmatched. The CDR3 spells CASSSGTGKYYGYTF. The CDR3 DNA follows: TGTGCCAGCAGTTCCGGGACAGGGAAGTACTATGGCTACACCTTC.

The chain carries TRBV4-1 and TRBJ2-3; 7 bases are shared with TRBD1. Germline CDR1 MGHRA, CDR2 YSYEKL. This CDR3 has 14 residues. V lost 5 bases and J lost 2; bases outside the gene matches: 4. The CDR3: CASSADRVTDTQYF. The CDR3 DNA sequence: TGCGCCAGCAGCGCCGACAGGGTCACAGATACGCAGTATTTT.

This clone turned up a few times. The V call is TRBV12-3 or TRBV12-4, the J call TRBJ1-2; D not resolved. The CDR3 has 11 residues. V was clipped by 0 bases and J by 6 bases, with 2 bases between them. The CDR3 sequence: CASSLANGYTF. The CDR3 bases are TGTGCCAGCAGTTTAGCCAATGGCTACACCTTC.

V usage is TRBV7-9 and J usage is TRBJ2-1; TRBD2 might be the D (6 bases). This CDR3 comprises 15 residues. The V gene's germline CDR1 is SEHNR and CDR2 FQNEAQ (reference sequence). The germline V and J ends were trimmed by 5 bases and 0 bases, with 11 bases remaining between them. The CDR3 is CASSPRGSSYNEQFF. As DNA, the CDR3 is TGTGCCAGCAGCCCACGGGGGTCCTCCTACAATGAGCAGTTCTTC.

The rearrangement uses TRBV2 and TRBJ2-4; D is possibly TRBD2 (5 bases). The germline V gene has CDR1 SNHLY and CDR2 FYNNEI. The CDR3 is 12 residues long. V gave up 10 bases and J gave up 7 bases, with 14 bases separating them. This chain's CDR3 is CAITGLKNIQYF. DNA of the CDR3: TGTGCCATTACGGGGTTAAAGAACATTCAGTACTTC.